What follows are 23 T cell receptor beta chains derived from one specimen sequenced in a study of vaccination effects on CD4 cells after COVID-19. The antigens for these receptors are not known. Antigen-specific CD4+ T cells were first expanded with viral peptide pools by the ViraFEST assay and only then sequenced. When less than 12 days of culture had elapsed, CD4+ T cells were isolated. Participants received two doses of either the BNT162b2 or mRNA-1273 vaccine. The table came from immunoSEQ multiplex PCR; TCRdb's copy has only in-frame clones and leaves some out. The table records around 33,000 clones, approximately 60% of them present only once. Here the sequenced sample was CD4+ T cells from PBMCs cultured with SARS-CoV-2 spike peptides, taken after COVID-19 vaccination. The origin of the receptors is a human donor who received a COVID-19 vaccine.

This clone was counted only a few times. The CDR3 loop reads CASSPGQGYSPLHF. CDR3 coding DNA: TGTGCCAGCTCCCCAGGACAGGGTTATTCACCCCTCCACTTT. The chain combines TRBV18 with TRBJ1-6; 8 bases are shared with TRBD1. V lost 6 bases, J lost 8 bases, and 6 bases stayed unmatched. This CDR3 is 14 amino acids long. The germline V gene has CDR1 KGHSH and CDR2 LQKENI.

The chain employs TRBV19 and TRBJ1-3, with D unresolved. CDR1 and CDR2 from the germline V gene are LNHDA and SQIVND (reference sequence). V was cut by 3 bases and J by 2 bases, with 2 bases left in between. CDR3 length: 12 amino acids. The DNA of the CDR3 is TGTGCCAGTAGTATTCCTGGAAACACCATATATTTT. Translating gives CASSIPGNTIYF.

V is TRBV6-5 and J is TRBJ2-5, with D maybe TRBD1 (6 bases). The germline V gene has CDR1 MNHEY and CDR2 SVGAGI. V lost 2 bases to trimming and J lost 2 bases, with 9 bases between them. This CDR3 contains 14 residues. CDR3 loop: CASSYGQYQETQYF. CDR3 nucleotide sequence: TGTGCCAGCAGTTACGGACAGTATCAAGAGACCCAGTACTTC.

The rearrangement joins TRBV12-5 to TRBJ2-5; TRBD2 agrees at 8 bases. Per the germline V gene, CDR1 is LGHNT and CDR2 is FRNRAP. Trimming cost V 6 bases and J 7 bases; bases outside gene matches: 13. The CDR3 is 15 amino acids. CDR3 region: CASGPGAGLVGTQYF. CDR3 DNA sequence: TGTGCTAGTGGCCCGGGGGCGGGACTAGTTGGGACCCAGTACTTC.

J is TRBJ1-4 and V is TRBV4-1; TRBD1 aligns across 7 bases. V was pared by 1 base and J by 4 bases, with 6 bases of the junction left unmatched. Germline CDR1 reads MGHRA; CDR2 reads YSYEKL. CDR3 length: 16 residues. The CDR3 sequence: CASSQVRTGSNEKLFF. CDR3 bases: TGCGCCAGCAGCCAAGTACGGACAGGCAGTAATGAAAAACTGTTTTTT.

The chain links TRBV3-1 (or the pseudogene TRBV3-2) to TRBJ1-1; no reliable D call. Germline CDR1 LGHDT, CDR2 YNNKEL (reference sequence). CDR3 length equals 14 residues. V gave up 1 base and J gave up 1 base, with 7 bases separating them. CDR3 bases: TGTGCCAGCAGCCAAGCTCGGTCGAACACTGAAGCTTTCTTT. It specifies CASSQARSNTEAFF.

This clone was seen a handful of times. This chain uses TRBV4-1 with TRBJ2-1; 15 positions match TRBD2. CDR1 and CDR2 from the germline V gene are MGHRA and YSYEKL. This CDR3 contains 19 residues. The V and J ends lost 4 bases and 1 base, in that order; junction bases with no gene match: 8. CDR3 in amino acids: CASSPGLAGGLGSYNEQFF. The CDR3 DNA follows: TGCGCCAGCAGCCCAGGACTAGCGGGGGGGCTTGGGTCCTACAATGAGCAGTTCTTC.

This chain uses TRBV11-3 with TRBJ2-3; TRBD2 matches at 7 bases. CDR3 length: 16 amino acids. The germline V gene encodes CDR1 SGHNT and CDR2 YENEEA. V shed 1 base, J shed 2 bases, and the junction held 6 bases outside the gene matches. The CDR3 is CASSLVQGGITDTQYF. CDR3 nucleotide sequence: TGTGCCAGCAGCTTAGTTCAGGGAGGGATCACAGATACGCAGTATTTT.

The V gene is TRBV3-1 (or the pseudogene TRBV3-2), the J gene TRBJ1-2, with D unclear. CDR3 length: 15 amino acids. Trimming left V 4 bases short and J 0 bases short, with 12 bases between. Germline V gives CDR1 LGHDT, CDR2 YNNKEL (reference sequence). CDR3 sequence (DNA): TGTGCCAGCAGCCCTACGCGGCAGTCTAACTATGGCTACACCTTC. As protein: CASSPTRQSNYGYTF.

V usage is TRBV6-6 and J usage is TRBJ1-5; a possible D gene is TRBD1 (5 bases). This CDR3 spans 15 amino acids. V was shortened by 5 bases and J by 7 bases, with 18 bases between the two germline ends. Germline lookup yields CDR1 MNHNY and CDR2 SVGAGI (reference sequence). CDR3 residues: CASSVGGALGQPQHF. DNA for the CDR3: TGTGCCAGCAGTGTCGGTGGGGCCCTCGGACAGCCCCAGCATTTT.

This clone was seen once. V gene TRBV10-3 combines with J gene TRBJ1-2, with D unresolved. The length of the CDR3 is 14 residues. V lost 7 bases to trimming and J lost 0 bases, with 12 bases between them. Looked up from germline, CDR1 is ENHRY and CDR2 is SYGVKD. The CDR3 DNA follows: TGTGCCATCAAGCCTCCCGTAGCTAACTATGGCTACACCTTC. It encodes CAIKPPVANYGYTF.

The genes are TRBV27 and TRBJ1-1; no clear D. CDR1 and CDR2 (germline): MNHEY, SMNVEV (reference sequence). The CDR3 sequence is 11 residues long. Trimming took 5 bases from V and 11 from J, leaving 12 bases between them. The CDR3 spells CASSGRNGAFF. CDR3 bases: TGTGCCAGCAGTGGCCGTAACGGGGCTTTCTTT.

This clone was counted a single time. V gene TRBV6-1 combines with J gene TRBJ2-2; D is uncertain. The ends were cut back, 8 bases at V and 3 bases at J, with 16 bases in the middle. The CDR3 runs to 15 residues. Germline CDR1 is MNHNS and CDR2 is SASEGT. The CDR3 nucleotides read TGTGCCAGCTTGACCCTAGGTGCGGACACCGGGGAGCTGTTTTTT. As protein: CASLTLGADTGELFF.

The gene calls are TRBV9 and TRBJ1-2; D uncertain. Germline CDR1 and CDR2: SGDLS and YYNGEE. There are 14 residues in the CDR3. V lost 0 bases and J 8 bases, leaving 14 bases between the germline ends. The CDR3 sequence: CASSVGGRMGGYTF. The DNA of the CDR3 is TGTGCCAGCAGCGTAGGAGGCAGGATGGGAGGCTACACCTTC.

The chain uses TRBV5-1 and TRBJ2-7; TRBD1 matches 9 bases. V shed 2 bases, J shed 3 bases, and the junction held 6 bases outside the gene matches. This CDR3 contains 15 residues. The germline V gene encodes CDR1 SGHRS and CDR2 YFSETQ. The CDR3 here is CASSLGGTGSYEQYF. CDR3 coding DNA: TGCGCCAGCAGCTTAGGCGGGACAGGGAGCTACGAGCAGTACTTC. The variable domain in full, completed from reference TRBV5-1 and TRBJ2-7, reads KAGVTQTPRYLIKTRGQQVTLSCSPISGHRSVSWYQQTPGQGLQFLFEYFSETQRNKGNFPGRFSGRQFSNSRSEMNVSTLELGDSALYLCASSLGGTGSYEQYFGPGTRLTVT.

The gene calls are TRBV24-1 and TRBJ1-1, with a tentative D call TRBD1 (5 bases). Trimming removed 8 bases from V and 4 bases from J, with 13 bases in between. Germline V gene lookup returns CDR1 KGHDR and CDR2 SFDVKD. This CDR3 spans 13 amino acids. CDR3 sequence: CATTAGFGTEAFF. CDR3 in DNA: TGTGCCACCACCGCAGGGTTCGGCACTGAAGCTTTCTTT.

The chain uses TRBV29-1 and TRBJ2-5; D is possibly TRBD2 (6 bases). V gave up 7 bases and J gave up 1 base, with 19 bases separating them. CDR1 and CDR2 (germline): SQVTM, ANQGSEA. CDR3 length equals 15 residues. CDR3 sequence reads: CSAGVGLLIQETQYF. The DNA of the CDR3 is TGCAGCGCTGGCGTCGGACTATTAATCCAAGAGACCCAGTACTTC.

The chain combines TRBV10-3 with TRBJ2-3; TRBD2 matches at 7 bases. The CDR3 extends over 14 amino acids. Germline loops: CDR1 ENHRY, CDR2 SYGVKD. Trimming removed 3 bases from V and 6 bases from J; junction bases left unmatched: 6. The CDR3 DNA is TGTGCCATCAGTGATCGACGGGAGGCGGATACGCAGTATTTT. It encodes CAISDRREADTQYF.

The genes are TRBV6-5 and TRBJ1-6, with unresolved D. Deletions cut 0 bases from V and 5 bases from J, with 11 bases between. The CDR3 consists of 16 residues. CDR1 MNHEY and CDR2 SVGAGI come from the germline V gene. CDR3 sequence: CASSYSMFRDNSPLHF. The DNA for the CDR3 is TGTGCCAGCAGTTACTCGATGTTCCGGGATAATTCACCCCTCCACTTT.

V usage is TRBV3-1 (or the pseudogene TRBV3-2) and J usage is TRBJ2-7; 10 bases map to TRBD2. The junction had 4 bases not matched to a gene; V was cut back by 0 bases and J by 2 bases. This CDR3 is 16 amino acids long. The V gene's germline CDR1 is LGHDT and CDR2 YNNKEL (reference sequence). The CDR3 nucleotides read TGTGCCAGCAGCCAAGATCTTAGCGGGGGGACCTACGAGCAGTACTTC. Translated: CASSQDLSGGTYEQYF.

The chain recombines TRBV2 with TRBJ1-1; 8 nucleotides agree with TRBD1. Trimming cost V 5 bases and J 7 bases; bases outside gene matches: 12. The CDR3 loop spans 15 amino acids. Germline CDR1 and CDR2: SNHLY and FYNNEI. CDR3 region: CASSSGTGPAIEAFF. CDR3 bases: TGTGCCAGCAGTTCTGGGACAGGACCCGCGATTGAAGCTTTCTTT.

This chain uses TRBV27 with TRBJ1-6, with 11 bases that match TRBD1. There are 14 residues in the CDR3. With 4 bases clipped from V and 9 bases from J, the junction kept 2 bases outside the gene matches. Germline CDR1 reads MNHEY; CDR2 reads SMNVEV (reference sequence). In nucleotides, the CDR3 is TGTGCCAGCAGTTGGGGGACAGGGGGTTCACCCCTCCACTTT. Its protein product is CASSWGTGGSPLHF.

This chain links TRBV18 with TRBJ1-2; D not certain. Germline V gene lookup returns CDR1 KGHSH and CDR2 LQKENI. V shed 3 bases and J shed 5 bases, with 10 bases lying between them. The CDR3 extends over 13 amino acids. The CDR3 here is CASSPTEEYGYTF. In DNA, the CDR3 is TGTGCCAGCTCACCCACAGAGGAGTATGGCTACACCTTC.